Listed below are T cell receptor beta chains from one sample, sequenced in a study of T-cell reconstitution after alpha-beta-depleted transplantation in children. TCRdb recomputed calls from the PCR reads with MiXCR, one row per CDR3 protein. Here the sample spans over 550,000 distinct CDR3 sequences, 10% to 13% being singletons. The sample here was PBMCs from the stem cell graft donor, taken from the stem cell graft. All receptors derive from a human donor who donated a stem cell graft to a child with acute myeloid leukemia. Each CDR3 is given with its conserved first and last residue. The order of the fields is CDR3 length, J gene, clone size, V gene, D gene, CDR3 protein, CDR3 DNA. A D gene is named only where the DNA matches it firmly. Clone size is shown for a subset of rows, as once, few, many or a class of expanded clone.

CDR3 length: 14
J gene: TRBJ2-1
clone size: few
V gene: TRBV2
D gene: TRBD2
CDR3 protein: CASGGESTYNEQFF
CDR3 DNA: TGTGCCAGCGGGGGGGAGAGTACCTACAATGAGCAGTTCTTC

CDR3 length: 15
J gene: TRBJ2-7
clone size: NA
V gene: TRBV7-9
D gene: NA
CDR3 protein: CASSLRGSASYEQYF
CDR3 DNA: TGTGCCAGCAGCCTTAGGGGTTCAGCCTCCTACGAGCAGTACTTC

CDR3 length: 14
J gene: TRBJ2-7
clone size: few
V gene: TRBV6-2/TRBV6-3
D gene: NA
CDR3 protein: CASSYGVALYEQYF
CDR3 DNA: TGTGCCAGCAGTTACGGGGTAGCGCTTTACGAGCAGTACTTC

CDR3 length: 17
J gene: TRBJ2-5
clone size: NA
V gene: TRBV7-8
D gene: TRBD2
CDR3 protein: CASSLFPAGSRGETQYF
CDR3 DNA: TGTGCCAGCAGCTTATTCCCAGCGGGAAGCCGTGGGGAGACCCAGTACTTC

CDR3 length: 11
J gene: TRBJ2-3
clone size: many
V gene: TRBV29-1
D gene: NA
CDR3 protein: CSASRLDTQYF
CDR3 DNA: TGCAGCGCTAGCAGATTGGATACGCAGTATTTT

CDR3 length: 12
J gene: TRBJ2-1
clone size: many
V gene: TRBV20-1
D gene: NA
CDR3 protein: CSASGPYNEQFF
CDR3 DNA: TGCAGTGCTAGTGGCCCCTACAATGAGCAGTTCTTC

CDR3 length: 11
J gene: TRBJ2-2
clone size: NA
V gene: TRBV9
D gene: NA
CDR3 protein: CASNHPGELFF
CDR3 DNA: TGTGCCAGCAACCACCCCGGGGAGCTGTTTTTT

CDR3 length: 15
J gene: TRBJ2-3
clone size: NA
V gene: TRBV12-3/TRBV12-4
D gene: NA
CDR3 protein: CASSLAGLHTDTQYF
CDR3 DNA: TGTGCCAGCAGTTTAGCGGGGCTTCACACAGATACGCAGTATTTT

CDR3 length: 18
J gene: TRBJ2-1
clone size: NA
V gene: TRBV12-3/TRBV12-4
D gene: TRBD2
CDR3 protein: CALSLTSGSYSSYNEQFF
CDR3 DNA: TGTGCCCTCAGTTTAACTAGCGGGAGCTACAGCTCCTACAATGAGCAGTTCTTC

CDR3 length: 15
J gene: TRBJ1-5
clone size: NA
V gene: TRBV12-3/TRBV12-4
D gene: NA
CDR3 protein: CASSPGDVGNQPQHF
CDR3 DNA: TGTGCCAGCAGTCCTGGGGATGTTGGCAATCAGCCCCAGCATTTT

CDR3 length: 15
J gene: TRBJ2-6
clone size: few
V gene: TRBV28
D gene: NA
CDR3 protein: CASSAGLSGANVLTF
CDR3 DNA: TGTGCCAGCAGTGCAGGGCTTTCTGGGGCCAACGTCCTGACTTTC

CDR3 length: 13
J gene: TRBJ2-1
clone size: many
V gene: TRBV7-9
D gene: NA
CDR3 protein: CASSLALVNEQFF
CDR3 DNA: TGTGCCAGCAGCTTAGCGTTAGTTAATGAGCAGTTCTTC

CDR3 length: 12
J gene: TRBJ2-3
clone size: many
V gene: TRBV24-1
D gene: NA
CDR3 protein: CATSDWRDTQYF
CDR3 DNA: TGTGCCACCAGTGACTGGAGAGATACGCAGTATTTT

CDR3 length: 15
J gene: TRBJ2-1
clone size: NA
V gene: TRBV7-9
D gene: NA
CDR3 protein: CASSPGDLGSDEQFF
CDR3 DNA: TGTGCCAGCAGCCCTGGGGACCTGGGGAGCGATGAGCAGTTCTTC

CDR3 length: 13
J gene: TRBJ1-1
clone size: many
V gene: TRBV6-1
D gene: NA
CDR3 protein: CASSLAMNTEAFF
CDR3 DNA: TGTGCCAGCAGCCTAGCAATGAACACTGAAGCTTTCTTT

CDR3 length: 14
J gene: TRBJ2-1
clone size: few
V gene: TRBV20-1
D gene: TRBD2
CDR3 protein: CSARTGTRVKQQFF
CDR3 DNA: TGCAGTGCTAGAACCGGGACTAGAGTGAAACAGCAGTTCTTC

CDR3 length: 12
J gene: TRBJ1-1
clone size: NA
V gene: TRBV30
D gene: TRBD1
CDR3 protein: CAWMTGGTEAFF
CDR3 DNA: TGTGCCTGGATGACAGGGGGGACTGAAGCTTTCTTT

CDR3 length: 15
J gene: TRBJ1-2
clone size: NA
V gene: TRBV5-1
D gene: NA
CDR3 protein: CASSEGLLMDYGYTF
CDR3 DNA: TGCGCCAGCAGCGAGGGACTTCTCATGGACTATGGCTACACCTTC